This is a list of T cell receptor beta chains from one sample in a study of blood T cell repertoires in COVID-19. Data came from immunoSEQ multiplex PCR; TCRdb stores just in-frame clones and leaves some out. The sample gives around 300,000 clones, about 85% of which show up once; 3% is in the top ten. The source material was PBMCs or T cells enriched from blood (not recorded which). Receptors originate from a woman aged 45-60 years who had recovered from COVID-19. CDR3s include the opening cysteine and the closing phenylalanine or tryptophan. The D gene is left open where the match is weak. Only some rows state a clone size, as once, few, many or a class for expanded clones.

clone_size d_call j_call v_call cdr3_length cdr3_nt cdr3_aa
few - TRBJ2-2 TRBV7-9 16 TGTGCCAGCAGTCCCGCCATAGCGGTTAACACCGGGGAGCTGTTTTTT CASSPAIAVNTGELFF
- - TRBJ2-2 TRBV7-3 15 TGTGCCAGCAGCTTAACGGGAGACGACACCGGGGAGCTGTTTTTT CASSLTGDDTGELFF
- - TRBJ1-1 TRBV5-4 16 TGTGCCAGCAGCCCCCCGCGTGGCCCGGGGGATACTGAAGCTTTCTTT CASSPPRGPGDTEAFF
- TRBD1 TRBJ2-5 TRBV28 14 TGTGCCAGCAGTTTATACAGGGGACAAGAGACCCAGTACTTC CASSLYRGQETQYF
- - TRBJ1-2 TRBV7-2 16 TGTGCCAGCAGCTTAAGAGCAGGGGACCTTAACTATGGCTACACCTTC CASSLRAGDLNYGYTF
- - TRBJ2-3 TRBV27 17 TGTGCCAGCATTCTAAGGGGCCTACCCTTTAGCACAGATACGCAGTATTTT CASILRGLPFSTDTQYF
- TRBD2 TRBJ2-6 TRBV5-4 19 TGTGCCAGCAGCTCTGGGACTAGCGGGAGTGTCTCTGGGGCCAACGTCCTGACTTTC CASSSGTSGSVSGANVLTF
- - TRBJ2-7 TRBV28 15 TGTGCCAGCAGTTTACCAGGGACATTCGCCTACGAGCAGTACTTC CASSLPGTFAYEQYF
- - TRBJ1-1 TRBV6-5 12 TGTGCCAGCAGTAACACCCGGGGGATAGCTTTCTTT CASSNTRGIAFF
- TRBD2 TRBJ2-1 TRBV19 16 TGTGCCAGTAACAGGGGAATATCAGCGGGAGGAAGGGAGCAGTTCTTC CASNRGISAGGREQFF
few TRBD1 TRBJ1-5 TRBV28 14 TGTGCCAGCACCAAAGGGGGCTCCGGTCAGCCCCAGCATTTT CASTKGGSGQPQHF
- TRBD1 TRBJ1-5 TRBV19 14 TGTGCCAGCCTTTTAGGGGGCGCGGGGCAGCCCCAGCATTTT CASLLGGAGQPQHF
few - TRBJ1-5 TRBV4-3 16 TGCGCCAGCAGCCAAGATTTGCAGGGCGCCAATCAGCCCCAGCATTTT CASSQDLQGANQPQHF
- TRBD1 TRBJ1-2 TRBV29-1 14 TGCAGCGTTGATGAGTCAGGGGGCGCGTATGGCTACACCTTC CSVDESGGAYGYTF
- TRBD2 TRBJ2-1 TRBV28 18 TGTGCCAGCATTAGGGGACTAGCGGGAACGGGGACGGGGAATGAGCAGTTCTTC CASIRGLAGTGTGNEQFF
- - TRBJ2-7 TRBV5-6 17 TGTGCCAGCAGCTTGGAGGTTTCGGCGGGTGCATCCTACGAGCAGTACTTC CASSLEVSAGASYEQYF
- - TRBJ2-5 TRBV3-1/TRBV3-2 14 TGTGCCAGCAGCCAAGTCCAGGGTGAAGAGACCCAGTACTTC CASSQVQGEETQYF
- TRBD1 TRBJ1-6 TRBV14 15 TGTGCCAGCAGCTGGGGACAGGGAAAACTTTCACCCCTCCACTTT CASSWGQGKLSPLHF
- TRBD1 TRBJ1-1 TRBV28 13 TGTGCCAGCAGGAGACAGGGTGTCACTGAAGCTTTCTTT CASRRQGVTEAFF
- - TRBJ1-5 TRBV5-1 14 TGCGCCAGCAGCTCCGACTCGGGCAATCAGCCCCAGCATTTT CASSSDSGNQPQHF
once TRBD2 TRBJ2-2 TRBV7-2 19 TGTGCCAGCAGCTTGTTCTCTACGACTAGCGGGAGGGGAGGCGGGGAGCTGTTTTTT CASSLFSTTSGRGGGELFF
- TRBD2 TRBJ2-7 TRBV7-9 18 TGTGCCAGCAGCTTAGGACTAGCGGGAGCCTTAGTCTCCTACGAGCAGTACTTC CASSLGLAGALVSYEQYF
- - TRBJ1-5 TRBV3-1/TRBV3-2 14 TGTGCCAGCAGCCTACAGTATAGCAATCAGCCCCAGCATTTT CASSLQYSNQPQHF
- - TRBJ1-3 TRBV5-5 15 TGTGCCAGCAGCTTGGGTATGGCCGATGGAAACACCATATATTTT CASSLGMADGNTIYF
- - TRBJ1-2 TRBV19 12 TGTGCCAGTACCCCCTCTGCAGGAGGCTACACCTTC CASTPSAGGYTF
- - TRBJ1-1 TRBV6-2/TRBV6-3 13 TGTGCCAGCAGTTACGGGCAGGGGATTGAAGCTTTCTTT CASSYGQGIEAFF